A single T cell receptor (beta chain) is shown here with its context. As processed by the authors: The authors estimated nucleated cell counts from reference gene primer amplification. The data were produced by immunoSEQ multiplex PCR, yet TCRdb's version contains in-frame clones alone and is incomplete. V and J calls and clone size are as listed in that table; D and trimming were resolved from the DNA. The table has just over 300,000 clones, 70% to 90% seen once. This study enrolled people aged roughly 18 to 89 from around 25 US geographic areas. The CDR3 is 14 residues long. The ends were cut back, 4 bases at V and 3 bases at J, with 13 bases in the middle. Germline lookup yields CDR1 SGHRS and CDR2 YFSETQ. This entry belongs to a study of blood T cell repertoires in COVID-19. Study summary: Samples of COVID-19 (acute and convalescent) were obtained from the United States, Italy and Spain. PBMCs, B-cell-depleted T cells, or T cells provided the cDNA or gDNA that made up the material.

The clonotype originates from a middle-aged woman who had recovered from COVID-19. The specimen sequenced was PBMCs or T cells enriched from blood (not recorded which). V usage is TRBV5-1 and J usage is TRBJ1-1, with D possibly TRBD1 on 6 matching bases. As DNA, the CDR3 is TGCGCCAGCAGCCATATCGACAGGCACACTGAAGCTTTCTTT. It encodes CASSHIDRHTEAFF.